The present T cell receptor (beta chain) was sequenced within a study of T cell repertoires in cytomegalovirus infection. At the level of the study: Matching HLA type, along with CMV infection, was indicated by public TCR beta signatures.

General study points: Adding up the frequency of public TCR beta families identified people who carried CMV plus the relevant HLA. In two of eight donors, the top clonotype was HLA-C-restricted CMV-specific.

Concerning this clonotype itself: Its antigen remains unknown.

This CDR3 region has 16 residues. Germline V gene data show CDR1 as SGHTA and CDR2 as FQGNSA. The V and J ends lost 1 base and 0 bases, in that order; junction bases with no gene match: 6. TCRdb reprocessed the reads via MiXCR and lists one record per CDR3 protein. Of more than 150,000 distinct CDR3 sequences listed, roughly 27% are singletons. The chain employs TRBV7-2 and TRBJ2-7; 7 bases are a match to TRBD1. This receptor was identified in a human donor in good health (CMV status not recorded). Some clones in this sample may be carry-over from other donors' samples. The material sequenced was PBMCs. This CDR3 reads CASSLGWDSFSYEQYF. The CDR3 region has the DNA TGTGCCAGCAGCTTAGGGTGGGACAGCTTCTCCTACGAGCAGTACTTC.